One and the same sample provided the 10 T cell receptor beta chains below, sequenced in a study of CD8+CD57+ T cells in acquired aplastic anemia. Researchers used genomic DNA as the template to profile TCR beta VDJ and CDR3. MiXCR was run by TCRdb on the reads, yielding one entry per CDR3 protein. The sample records around 400,000 distinct CDR3 sequences, 55% to 70% being singletons. The sample consisted of sorted CD4+, CD8+, or CD8+CD57+ T cells (not recorded which) from PBMCs. The receptors were sampled from a human donor in good health, serving as a control.

The chain is built from TRBV7-8 and TRBJ2-5; 8 bases fit TRBD2. Germline-derived CDR1 and CDR2 are SGHVS and FQNEAQ. This CDR3 has 15 amino acids. V lost 1 base, J lost 5 bases, and 6 bases stayed unmatched. CDR3: CASSLVRGGMETQYF. CDR3 nucleotide sequence: TGTGCCAGCAGCTTAGTTCGGGGGGGCATGGAGACCCAGTACTTC.

To note about this clonotype: Germline and junction disagree at one end, which may indicate a read error. The CDR3 spells CASSRLDNSGSPPHF. The CDR3 region has the DNA TGTGCCAGCAGCCGGCTTGACAACTCCGGTTCACCCCCCCACTTT. The chain uses TRBV5-5 and TRBJ1-6; the D is unclear. In germline, CDR1 is SGHKS, CDR2 YYEKEE (reference sequence). The CDR3 totals 15 residues.

The chain has TRBV5-1 and TRBJ2-5, with a possible D match to TRBD1 (5 bases). This CDR3 comprises 14 residues. The V gene's germline CDR1 is SGHRS and CDR2 YFSETQ. Trimming left V 0 bases short and J 7 bases short, with 13 bases between. The CDR3, as DNA: TGCGCCAGCAGCTTGGCCGCAGGGATCGGGACCCAGTACTTC. It specifies CASSLAAGIGTQYF.

The J gene is TRBJ1-2, the V gene TRBV12-3 or TRBV12-4; tentatively, D is TRBD1 (5 bases). The CDR3 contains 13 residues. Trimming cost V 8 bases and J 5 bases, with 15 bases left between them. The CDR3 coding sequence is TGTGCCAGCGGCACAGGAGAGTTATATGGCTACACCTTC. Residues: CASGTGELYGYTF.

Many counts were recorded for this clonotype. The rearrangement uses TRBV7-2 and TRBJ2-1, with 13 bases aligning to TRBD2. V shed 6 bases and J 4 bases; nucleotides not matched to a gene: 12. Germline V lookup: CDR1 SGHTA, CDR2 FQGNSA. The CDR3 covers 18 residues. The CDR3 sequence: CASSRPTSGGTKYNEQFF. The CDR3, as DNA: TGTGCCAGCAGTCGACCGACTAGCGGGGGGACGAAATACAATGAGCAGTTCTTC. Drawing the rest from reference TRBV7-2 and TRBJ2-1, the complete variable domain is GAGVSQSPSNKVTEKGKDVELRCDPISGHTALYWYRQSLGQGLEFLIYFQGNSAPDKSGLPSDRFSAERTGGSVSTLTIQRTQQEDSAVYLCASSRPTSGGTKYNEQFFGPGTRLTVL.

The V and J genes are TRBV7-3 and TRBJ1-6, with D possibly TRBD1 on 5 matching bases. With 5 bases removed from V and 9 bases from J, the gap between germline ends came to 17 bases. This CDR3 has 15 residues. CDR1 and CDR2 (germline): SGHTA, FQGTGA. The CDR3 region has the DNA TGTGCCAGCAGCGTTAGCGGGGGGGAGGGTTCACCCCTCCACTTT. This codes for CASSVSGGEGSPLHF.

This chain connects TRBV11-1 to TRBJ2-7; D might be TRBD1 (5 bases). Germline assignment: CDR1 SGHAT and CDR2 FQDESV (reference sequence). This CDR3 region has 14 residues. Trimming shortened V by 3 bases and J by 5 bases, and 14 bases separated the two germline ends. As DNA, the CDR3 is TGTGCCAGCAGCTTCGCTGGGGCTAGGGACGAGCAGTACTTC. This codes for CASSFAGARDEQYF.

This chain uses TRBV15 with TRBJ1-1; D ambiguous. The V gene's germline CDR1 is LNHNV and CDR2 YYDKDF (reference sequence). Trimming removed 3 bases at V and 7 bases at J, with 9 bases between. This CDR3 is 12 amino acids long. For the CDR3, the DNA is TGTGCCACCAGCAGTCGGGGAATTGAAGCTTTCTTT. Protein product: CATSSRGIEAFF.

This clonotype showed up just a few times. A much more abundant neighbour one base away suggests this may be a read error. The chain has TRBV5-4 and TRBJ2-7; D gene ambiguous. Germline V gives CDR1 SGHNT, CDR2 YYREEE (reference sequence). V was trimmed by 3 bases and J by 2 bases, leaving 12 bases between them. This CDR3 contains 14 residues. The CDR3 DNA reads TGTGCCAGCAGCTCGTTAACTGGACCCTACGAGCAGTACTTC. Translated: CASSSLTGPYEQYF.

This clonotype occurred many times. The J gene is TRBJ1-6, the V gene TRBV13, with D perhaps TRBD1 (6 bases). V dropped 4 bases and J dropped 7 bases, with 35 bases sitting between them. The germline V gene encodes CDR1 PRHDT and CDR2 FYEKMQ (reference sequence). CDR3 length equals 22 residues. CDR3 DNA sequence: TGTGCCAGCAGCTCCTACGAACAGGGTTCTATGTCGTTAGGGGGTAAAAATTCACCCCTCCACTTT. Amino acids: CASSSYEQGSMSLGGKNSPLHF.